Reported below is one T cell receptor beta chain. Its target is not known. The ends were cut back, 1 base at V and 4 bases at J, with 3 bases in the middle. The CDR3 has 12 residues. The germline CDR1 and CDR2 sequences are SEHNR and FQNEAQ (reference sequence). This sample is part of a study of a mutant IDH1 vaccine in newly diagnosed glioma. For the study at large: Earlier therapy was either radiotherapy, temozolomide, or both, and most got both.

Whole-study findings and limits: Pseudoprogression appears to have had no connection to changes in top peripheral T cell clonotypes.

Clones were read by immunoSEQ multiplex PCR, and TCRdb kept only the in-frame ones, dropping some. The sample has 24,000 or so clones; 93% are singletons. Time point of the sample: baseline, week 1 (first vaccination visit). As to treatment: pre-vaccination baseline after standard-of-care therapy. New IDH1-mutant, ATRX-lost WHO grade 3 or 4 astrocytomas occurred in donors. Specimen: PBMCs, collected from a glioma patient treated with radiotherapy, temozolomide or both. The sequence derives from a man in his forties or fifties with glioma. V usage is TRBV7-9 and J usage is TRBJ2-3; no definite D call. This chain's CDR3 is CASSLEADTQYF. In DNA, the CDR3 is TGTGCCAGCAGCTTAGAGGCAGATACGCAGTATTTT.